This T cell receptor beta chain is drawn from a study of blood T cells in healthy people across ages. Study-level points and caveats: Estimated diversity across one million T cells was deemed an underestimate. No one knew whether donors had CMV, which possibly confounded expanded clonotype changes.

There are 16 residues in the CDR3. Germline loops: CDR1 LGHNA, CDR2 YSLEER. V trimming: 0 bases; J trimming: 8 bases; junction bases outside the gene matches: 7. The authors ran a second PCR of roughly 6 to 12 cycles using a sample-barcoded 5' primer and a J-beta primer mix. TCRdb re-derived calls from the 5' RACE reads in MiXCR, one entry per CDR3 protein. The repertoire consists of around 2 million distinct CDR3 sequences, with roughly two fifths occurring once and the leading ten covering about 23%. Comments on this clonotype: Its target is unknown.

J is TRBJ2-1 and V is TRBV4-3; TRBD2 matches 10 bases. The sequencing input was blood. The sequence was obtained from a human donor in good health. The DNA of the CDR3 is TGCGCCAGCAGCCAAGATTCCAGCGGGGGGGCGTATGAGCAGTTCTTC. Encoded protein: CASSQDSSGGAYEQFF.